The clone carrying this T cell receptor beta chain occurred once. What it binds is unknown. The source of the sample is a study of cytomegalovirus exposure and HLA in healthy donors. Study results and limitations: Cytomegalovirus association was assigned to some 160 TCR beta chains. For presence/absence analyses, sequencing depth was assumed to be roughly uniform across donors.

The PCR had 60 Vbeta and 13 Jbeta primers. Produced via immunoSEQ multiplex PCR; TCRdb's table is partial and in-frame only. The sample holds 200,000 to 250,000 clones, approximately 82% seen once. The V gene end was trimmed by 7 bases and the J gene end by 8 bases; junction bases not matched to a gene: 13. The germline V gene encodes CDR1 MDHEN and CDR2 SYDVKM. CDR3 length equals 14 residues. This TCR came from a woman between 35 and 50 years old in good health and CMV-seronegative. V is TRBV28 and J is TRBJ1-2; 7 nucleotides match TRBD1. Sequenced sample: PBMCs. The chain's CDR3 is CASTLIPGQRGYTF. The CDR3 DNA reads as TGTGCCAGCACTCTGATCCCGGGACAGCGGGGCTACACCTTC.